Listed below are T cell receptor beta chains from one sample, sequenced in a study of CD8 T cells in ankylosing spondylitis. TCRdb re-called the 5' RACE reads through MiXCR, storing one row per CDR3 protein. The sample holds 450,000 to 550,000 distinct CDR3 sequences, approximately 5% seen once. Input material: blood, either unsorted or a sorted T cell fraction (not recorded which). Receptor source: a male donor with ankylosing spondylitis. The CDR3 runs from the conserved cysteine through the conserved F or W. A D gene is named only where the DNA matches it firmly. Part of the rows lack a size; the others show once, few, many or a class for expanded clones.

V gene	clone size	D gene	J gene	CDR3 protein	CDR3 DNA
TRBV6-5	few	-	TRBJ1-3	CASSYSKSSGNTIYF	TGTGCCAGCAGTTACTCGAAGAGCTCTGGAAACACCATATATTTT
TRBV20-1	-	-	TRBJ2-5	CSAIGGRETQYF	TGCAGTGCTATTGGGGGGAGAGAGACCCAGTACTTC
TRBV5-4	-	TRBD1	TRBJ2-2	CASSHLLRDRDGGELFF	TGTGCCAGCAGCCATCTACTCCGGGACAGGGACGGCGGGGAGCTGTTTTTT
TRBV5-1	many	TRBD1	TRBJ2-7	CASTLFGTGGYEQYF	TGCGCCAGCACTCTATTTGGGACAGGGGGCTACGAGCAGTACTTC
TRBV24-1	many	-	TRBJ1-5	CATSEGPGGNQPQHF	TGTGCCACCAGTGAGGGGCCGGGAGGTAATCAGCCCCAGCATTTT
TRBV27	many	TRBD1	TRBJ1-2	CASSFLDDRGSRGYTF	TGTGCCAGCAGTTTCCTTGATGACAGGGGAAGTAGGGGCTACACCTTC
TRBV20-1	-	-	TRBJ2-2	CSARGPVTGELFF	TGCAGTGCTAGAGGGCCGGTCACCGGGGAGCTGTTTTTT
TRBV28	many	-	TRBJ2-4	CASSRAGVAKNIQYF	TGTGCCAGCAGTAGAGCAGGAGTAGCCAAAAACATTCAGTACTTC
TRBV5-6	many	-	TRBJ1-2	CASSFRGMDGYTF	TGTGCCAGCAGCTTTCGGGGGATGGATGGCTACACCTTC
TRBV10-3	few	-	TRBJ2-7	CAISEIVDGGEQYF	TGTGCCATCAGTGAGATCGTAGACGGCGGCGAGCAGTACTTC
TRBV5-1	-	TRBD1	TRBJ2-7	CASRIAGTGSYEQYF	TGCGCCAGCAGAATCGCCGGGACAGGGTCCTACGAGCAGTACTTC
TRBV9	many	-	TRBJ1-2	CASSVGAEIYGYTF	TGTGCCAGCAGCGTAGGGGCGGAAATCTATGGCTACACCTTC
TRBV12-3/TRBV12-4	many	TRBD1	TRBJ1-5	CASSSGTGSVGNQPQHF	TGTGCCAGCAGCTCCGGGACAGGGTCCGTCGGCAATCAGCCCCAGCATTTT
TRBV5-1	many	-	TRBJ2-1	CASSLRDPRDEQFF	TGCGCCAGCAGCCTTCGGGACCCCCGAGATGAGCAGTTCTTC
TRBV4-2	many	-	TRBJ2-1	CASSQREGGPNDNEQFF	TGTGCCAGCAGCCAGAGGGAGGGGGGGCCGAACGACAATGAGCAGTTCTTC
TRBV28	-	-	TRBJ2-2	CASSLQSFNTGELFF	TGTGCCAGCAGTTTACAGAGTTTTAACACCGGGGAGCTGTTTTTT
TRBV7-2	many	-	TRBJ1-3	CASSFVGSSGNTIYF	TGTGCCAGCAGCTTTGTCGGGAGCTCTGGAAACACCATATATTTT
TRBV5-1	many	-	TRBJ2-3	CASSLASGGDTQYF	TGCGCCAGCAGCTTGGCCAGCGGTGGAGATACGCAGTATTTT
TRBV20-1	many	TRBD2	TRBJ2-5	CSARDGRGGETQYF	TGCAGTGCTAGAGACGGGAGGGGAGGGGAGACCCAGTACTTC
TRBV18	-	-	TRBJ2-7	CASSPQFGPGRADYEQYF	TGTGCCAGCTCACCACAATTCGGTCCGGGCAGGGCGGACTACGAGCAGTACTTC
TRBV5-6	many	TRBD1	TRBJ2-2	CASSLPSQGAGELFF	TGTGCCAGCAGCTTGCCCTCCCAGGGGGCCGGGGAGCTGTTTTTT